The 9 T cell receptor beta chains below were found in one sample sequenced in a study of PD-L1 blockade in urothelial cancer. Method: immunoSEQ multiplex PCR; TCRdb's copy keeps in-frame clones and lacks some. Of roughly 63,000 clones in the sample, roughly 79% were seen once. Time point denoted: pretreatment peripheral blood. This sample comprised PBMCs, obtained around atezolizumab (anti-PD-L1) treatment. All receptors derive from a man aged 70 or older with urothelial cancer.

For the CDR3, the DNA is TGTGCCAGCAGCACCGACAGGGCCACTGAAGCTTTCTTT. Amino acids: CASSTDRATEAFF. V usage is TRBV5-6 and J usage is TRBJ1-1; 7 bases fit TRBD1. J lost 4 bases, V lost 4 bases, and 4 bases had no gene match. Germline lookup yields CDR1 SGHDT and CDR2 YYEEEE. The CDR3 runs 13 residues. Full variable domain (missing parts from reference TRBV5-6 and TRBJ1-1): DAGVTQSPTHLIKTRGQQVTLRCSPKSGHDTVSWYQQALGQGPQFIFQYYEEEERQRGNFPDRFSGHQFPNYSSELNVNALLLGDSALYLCASSTDRATEAFFGQGTRLTVV.

The V call is TRBV6-1, the J call TRBJ2-4; 8 bases are shared with TRBD1. Germline trimming cut 5 bases from V and 6 bases from J; bases unmatched to any gene: 3. The CDR3 loop spans 13 amino acids. Germline V CDR1 and CDR2: MNHNS, SASEGT. DNA of the CDR3: TGTGCCAGCAGTCTTACAGGGGGAAACATTCAGTACTTC. Translating it yields CASSLTGGNIQYF.

The chain joins TRBV5-1 to TRBJ2-1; 14 nucleotides agree with TRBD2. J lost 9 bases, V lost 3 bases, and 11 bases had no gene match. The V gene's germline CDR1 is SGHRS and CDR2 YFSETQ. The CDR3 loop spans 17 amino acids. In DNA, the CDR3 is TGCGCCAGCAGCTCCTCCGGACTAGCGGGGGGTGTTGGTGAGCAGTTCTTC. It translates to CASSSSGLAGGVGEQFF.

The CDR3 reads CASSQELEFSEQYF. CDR3 nucleotides: TGCGCCAGCAGCCAAGAACTTGAATTTAGCGAGCAGTACTTC. This chain uses TRBV4-1 with TRBJ2-7, with no clear D. Germline values: CDR1 MGHRA, CDR2 YSYEKL. This CDR3 contains 14 residues. V was clipped by 0 bases and J by 6 bases, with 12 bases between them.

This clone was counted only a few times. The gene calls are TRBV7-9 and TRBJ2-3; D might be TRBD2 (5 bases). Germline V CDR1 and CDR2: SEHNR, FQNEAQ (reference sequence). CDR3 size: 16 residues. V was shortened by 4 bases and J by 3 bases, with 17 bases between the two germline ends. CDR3 DNA: TGTGCCAGCAGCTCCCGACGGGATACCATGACAGATACGCAGTATTTT. Residues: CASSSRRDTMTDTQYF.

The gene calls are TRBV5-4 and TRBJ1-1, with a tentative D call TRBD1 (6 bases). V gave up 4 bases and J gave up 1 base, with 14 bases separating them. Germline V gene data show CDR1 as SGHNT and CDR2 as YYREEE (reference sequence). This CDR3 is built from 15 residues. The CDR3 nucleotides are TGTGCCAGCAGCGTCCAGGGGTTAGGGAACACTGAAGCTTTCTTT. Its protein product is CASSVQGLGNTEAFF. The whole variable domain, remainder taken from reference TRBV5-4 and TRBJ1-1, is ETGVTQSPTHLIKTRGQQVTLRCSSQSGHNTVSWYQQALGQGPQFIFQYYREEENGRGNFPPRFSGLQFPNYSSELNVNALELDDSALYLCASSVQGLGNTEAFFGQGTRLTVV.

CDR3 bases: TGTGCCAGTAGTACTCGAGGGGCGGGGCTCTACGAGCAGTACTTC. The encoded protein is CASSTRGAGLYEQYF. The chain uses TRBV19 and TRBJ2-7, with D perhaps TRBD2 (6 bases). V was shortened by 4 bases and J by 3 bases, with 16 bases between the two germline ends. Germline V gene lookup returns CDR1 LNHDA and CDR2 SQIVND (reference sequence). The CDR3 is 15 amino acids.

This chain connects TRBV11-2 to TRBJ2-2, with 9 bases fitting TRBD1. This CDR3 contains 15 residues. The V and J ends lost 5 bases and 5 bases, in that order; junction bases with no gene match: 6. Germline CDR1 reads SGHAT; CDR2 reads FQNNGV. CDR3 region: CASSAQGAITGELFF. CDR3 nucleotide sequence: TGTGCCAGCAGCGCACAGGGGGCGATAACCGGGGAGCTGTTTTTT.

V and J are TRBV19 and TRBJ1-2; 7 bases fit TRBD1. With 3 bases clipped from V and 1 base from J, the junction kept 5 bases outside the gene matches. Germline CDR1 LNHDA, CDR2 SQIVND (reference sequence). The CDR3 has 15 residues. Here the CDR3 reads CASSISRDSNYGYTF. CDR3 DNA: TGTGCCAGTAGTATCTCCCGGGACAGTAACTATGGCTACACCTTC.